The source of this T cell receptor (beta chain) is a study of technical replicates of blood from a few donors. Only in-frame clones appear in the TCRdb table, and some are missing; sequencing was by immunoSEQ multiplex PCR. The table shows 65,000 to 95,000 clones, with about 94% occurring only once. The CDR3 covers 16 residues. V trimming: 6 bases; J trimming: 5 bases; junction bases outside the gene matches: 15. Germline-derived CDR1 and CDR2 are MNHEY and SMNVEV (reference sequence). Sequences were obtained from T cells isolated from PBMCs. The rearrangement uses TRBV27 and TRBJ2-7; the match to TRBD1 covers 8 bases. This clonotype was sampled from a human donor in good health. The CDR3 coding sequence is TGTGCCAGCAGCTCCCTACCTACAGGGGGTCTAAACGAGCAGTACTTC. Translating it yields CASSSLPTGGLNEQYF.